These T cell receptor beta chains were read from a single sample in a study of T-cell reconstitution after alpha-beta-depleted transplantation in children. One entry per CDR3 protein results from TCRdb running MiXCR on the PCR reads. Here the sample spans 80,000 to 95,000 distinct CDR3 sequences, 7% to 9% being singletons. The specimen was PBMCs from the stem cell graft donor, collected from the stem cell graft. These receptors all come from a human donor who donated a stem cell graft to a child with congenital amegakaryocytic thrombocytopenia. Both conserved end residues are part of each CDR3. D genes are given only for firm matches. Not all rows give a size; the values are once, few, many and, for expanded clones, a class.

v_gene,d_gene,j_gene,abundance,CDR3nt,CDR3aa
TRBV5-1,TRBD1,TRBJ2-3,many,TGCGCCAGCAGCTTGGGAACAGGGGGCACAGATACGCAGTATTTT,CASSLGTGGTDTQYF
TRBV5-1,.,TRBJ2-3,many,TGCGCCAGCAGTACGACAGCCATCACAGATACGCAGTATTTT,CASSTTAITDTQYF
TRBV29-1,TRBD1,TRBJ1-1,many,TGCAGCGTTGATAGGGGCATGACAGGGGGGGCTGAAGCTTTCTTT,CSVDRGMTGGAEAFF
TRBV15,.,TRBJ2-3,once,TGTGCCACCAGCGGAGGTCCTAGCACAGATACGCAGTATTTT,CATSGGPSTDTQYF
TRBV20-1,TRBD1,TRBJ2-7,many,TGCAGTGCTAGAGGTCTGGGGGACAGGGTGACCTACGAGCAGTACTTC,CSARGLGDRVTYEQYF
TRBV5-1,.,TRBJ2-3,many,TGCGCCAGCACCGAGAGCATATCAAGCACAGATACGCAGTATTTT,CASTESISSTDTQYF
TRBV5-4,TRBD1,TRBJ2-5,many,TGTGCCAGCAGCTCCAACAGGGGACAAGAGACCCAGTACTTC,CASSSNRGQETQYF
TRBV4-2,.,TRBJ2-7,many,TGTGCCAGCAGCCATGCGGGGGCCCCCTACGAGCAGTACTTC,CASSHAGAPYEQYF
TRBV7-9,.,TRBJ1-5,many,TGTGCCAGCAGCTTAGCGACAGTCAATCAGCCCCAGCATTTT,CASSLATVNQPQHF
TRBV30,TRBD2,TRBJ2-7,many,TGTGCCTGGAGTTCGCTAGCGGGAGCCTACGAGCAGTACTTC,CAWSSLAGAYEQYF
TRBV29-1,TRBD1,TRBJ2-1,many,TGCAGCGTTGAGACAGGGACTGAGCAGTTCTTC,CSVETGTEQFF
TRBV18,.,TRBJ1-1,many,TGTGCCAGCTCACCATCCGCTTGGAACACTGAAGCTTTCTTT,CASSPSAWNTEAFF
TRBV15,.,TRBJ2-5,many,TGTGCCACCAGCAGTAGTATTACGACTCAAGAGACCCAGTACTTC,CATSSSITTQETQYF
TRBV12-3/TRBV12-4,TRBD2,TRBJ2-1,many,TGTGCCAGCAGTTTAGAGGGCGGGGGTGGGGATGAGCAGTTCTTC,CASSLEGGGGDEQFF
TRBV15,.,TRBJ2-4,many,TGTGCCACCAGCAGAGCCTCAAACATTCAGTACTTC,CATSRASNIQYF
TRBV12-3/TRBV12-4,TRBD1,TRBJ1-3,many,TGTGCCAGCAGCTCCCAGAGGGGGCGCGGGAACACCATATATTTT,CASSSQRGRGNTIYF
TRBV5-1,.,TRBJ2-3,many,TGCGCCAGCAGCTTGGAGGCAGCAGGTACGCAGTATTTT,CASSLEAAGTQYF
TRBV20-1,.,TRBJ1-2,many,TGCAGTGCCCGGTCGGGACTATACCCGTATGGCTACACCTTC,CSARSGLYPYGYTF
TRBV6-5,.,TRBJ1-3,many,TGTGCCAGCAGTTACTCCTTCAACAGCAACTCTGGAAACACCATATATTTT,CASSYSFNSNSGNTIYF
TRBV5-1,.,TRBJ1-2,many,TGCGCCAGCAGCTTGGCCCCCCGCAGGACCGACTATGGCTACACCTTC,CASSLAPRRTDYGYTF
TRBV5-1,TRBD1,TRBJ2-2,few,TGCGCCAGCAGCTCAAGGGGGCGATCCGGGGAGCTGTTTTTT,CASSSRGRSGELFF
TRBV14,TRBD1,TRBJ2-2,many,TGTGCCAGCAGCCAGACAGGGACCGGGGAGCTGTTTTTT,CASSQTGTGELFF
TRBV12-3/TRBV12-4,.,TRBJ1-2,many,TGTGCCAGCAGATCGACCCCGACCGACTATGGCTACACCTTC,CASRSTPTDYGYTF
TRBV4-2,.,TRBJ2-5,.,TGTGCCAGCAGCCAAGAGCCCTTCACGGAGACCCAGTACTTC,CASSQEPFTETQYF